This is a list of T cell receptor beta chains from one sample in a study of radiotherapy plus CTLA-4 blockade in lung cancer. Sequenced by immunoSEQ multiplex PCR; TCRdb stores in-frame clones only, minus some. The table shows 25,000 to 40,000 clones, with roughly 70% occurring only once. The material was peripheral blood, obtained from a patient treated with radiotherapy plus ipilimumab. The receptors here all came from a human donor with non-small cell lung cancer whose response to radiotherapy plus ipilimumab could not be evaluated. The CDR3 runs from the conserved cysteine through the conserved F or W. D genes are given only for firm matches. The size of a clone is reported for some rows only, either as once, few or many, or as a class for expanded clones.

NA,TRBJ1-3,TRBD1,TRBV2,CASSGQANTIYF,TGTGCCAGCAGCGGACAGGCTAACACCATATATTTT
few,TRBJ2-7,NA,TRBV7-9,CASSSQTYEQYF,TGTGCCAGCAGCTCCCAAACCTACGAGCAGTACTTC
NA,TRBJ1-2,NA,TRBV10-3,CAISEKGGPSYGYTF,TGTGCCATCAGTGAGAAAGGCGGGCCAAGCTATGGCTACACCTTC
once,TRBJ2-7,TRBD2,TRBV27,CASSPRAGGGSSYEQYF,TGTGCCAGCAGCCCTCGGGCCGGGGGGGGTAGCTCCTACGAGCAGTACTTC
NA,TRBJ2-5,NA,TRBV5-4,CASSLRGEETQYF,TGTGCCAGCAGCTTGAGAGGTGAGGAGACCCAGTACTTC
NA,TRBJ1-1,NA,TRBV7-8,CASSLSANTEAFF,TGTGCCAGCAGCTTGAGTGCGAACACTGAAGCTTTCTTT
NA,TRBJ1-2,NA,TRBV9,CASSSLGGALGNYGYTF,TGTGCCAGCAGTTCTCTTGGGGGGGCGTTGGGCAACTATGGCTACACCTTC
NA,TRBJ2-3,TRBD2,TRBV18,CASSPRGRASTDTQYF,TGTGCCAGCTCACCCCGGGGGAGGGCCAGCACAGATACGCAGTATTTT
few,TRBJ2-3,TRBD2,TRBV5-1,CASSLQGGGSTDTQYF,TGCGCCAGCAGCTTACAAGGCGGGGGGTCCACAGATACGCAGTATTTT
NA,TRBJ2-4,TRBD2,TRBV30,CAWSVRRGDVISAKNIQYF,TGTGCCTGGAGCGTACGGCGGGGGGATGTCATCTCGGCCAAAAACATTCAGTACTTC
NA,TRBJ2-1,TRBD1,TRBV11-2,CASSLGTDPYNEQFF,TGTGCCAGCAGCCTAGGGACAGACCCGTACAATGAGCAGTTCTTC
NA,TRBJ1-4,NA,TRBV28,CASSSTSPDSGEDEKLFF,TGTGCCAGCAGTTCGACGTCACCAGATTCGGGGGAGGATGAAAAACTGTTTTTT
few,TRBJ1-2,NA,TRBV4-2,CASSLDKPYYGYTF,TGTGCCAGCAGCTTGGACAAGCCTTACTATGGCTACACCTTC
few,TRBJ1-1,NA,TRBV6-1,CASSDGWQALGTEAFF,TGTGCCAGCAGTGACGGTTGGCAGGCGCTTGGGACTGAAGCTTTCTTT
few,TRBJ2-7,NA,TRBV2,CASSESPQGSEQYF,TGTGCCAGCAGTGAAAGTCCCCAGGGATCCGAGCAGTACTTC
NA,TRBJ2-1,TRBD1,TRBV6-1,CASSHRGSYNEQFF,TGTGCCAGCAGCCACAGGGGTTCCTACAATGAGCAGTTCTTC
NA,TRBJ1-1,NA,TRBV18,CASSPSRGLLRNTEAFF,TGTGCCAGCTCACCATCGCGGGGACTTCTCCGCAACACTGAAGCTTTCTTT
NA,TRBJ2-5,TRBD2,TRBV7-2,CASSSTSGRPGQYF,TGTGCCAGCAGCTCGACTAGCGGGAGGCCCGGCCAGTACTTC
NA,TRBJ2-2,NA,TRBV7-2,CASSLFSNTGELFF,TGTGCCAGCAGCTTATTTAGCAACACCGGGGAGCTGTTTTTT
few,TRBJ1-5,NA,TRBV19,CASSGVFEQPQHF,TGTGCCAGCTCAGGGGTATTCGAACAGCCCCAGCATTTT
few,TRBJ2-5,TRBD2,TRBV7-3,CASSYRKTSGREEETQYF,TGTGCCAGCAGCTATCGGAAAACTAGCGGGAGAGAGGAGGAGACCCAGTACTTC
few,TRBJ1-4,NA,TRBV6-5,CASSFQNNEKLFF,TGTGCCAGCAGTTTTCAGAATAATGAAAAACTGTTTTTT
medium-sized,TRBJ1-1,NA,TRBV5-1,CASSLGPGTEAFF,TGCGCCAGCAGCTTGGGACCAGGCACTGAAGCTTTCTTT
NA,TRBJ1-5,NA,TRBV25-1,CASSGGGVFQPQHF,TGTGCCAGCAGTGGAGGGGGTGTGTTTCAGCCCCAGCATTTT
once,TRBJ1-2,NA,TRBV5-8,CASSPGPLLNYGYTF,TGTGCCAGCAGCCCAGGGCCACTACTTAACTATGGCTACACCTTC
NA,TRBJ1-6,NA,TRBV10-1,CATPGGPNSPLHF,TGCGCCACTCCCGGGGGGCCTAATTCACCCCTCCACTTT
few,TRBJ2-3,NA,TRBV5-1,CASSLWARQDTQYF,TGCGCCAGCAGCTTGTGGGCCCGTCAGGATACGCAGTATTTT
NA,TRBJ2-1,TRBD2,TRBV2,CASSTPGLAGKEQFF,TGTGCCAGCAGTACCCCCGGACTAGCGGGAAAGGAGCAGTTCTTC
NA,TRBJ2-1,TRBD2,TRBV18,CASSPAGVLNEQFF,TGTGCCAGCTCACCAGCGGGAGTACTGAATGAGCAGTTCTTC
NA,TRBJ2-1,TRBD2,TRBV11-2,CASSSGTSGKNEQFF,TGTGCCAGCAGCTCCGGGACTAGCGGAAAGAATGAGCAGTTCTTC
NA,TRBJ2-7,TRBD2,TRBV5-1,CASRWEGEQYF,TGCGCCAGCAGGTGGGAGGGCGAGCAGTACTTC
few,TRBJ2-7,NA,TRBV7-2,CASSYRVRDYEQYF,TGTGCCAGCAGCTACCGGGTGAGGGACTACGAGCAGTACTTC
NA,TRBJ2-1,TRBD2,TRBV2,CASRELAVLINEQFF,TGTGCCAGCCGAGAACTAGCGGTCCTCATCAATGAGCAGTTCTTC
NA,TRBJ2-1,TRBD2,TRBV9,CASRALAGPYNEQFF,TGTGCCAGCAGAGCCCTAGCGGGACCCTACAATGAGCAGTTCTTC
NA,TRBJ2-5,TRBD1,TRBV6-5,CASSRTGKETQYF,TGTGCCAGCAGTCGGACAGGGAAGGAGACCCAGTACTTC
medium-sized,TRBJ1-3,NA,TRBV11-2,CASSPRTRNTIYF,TGTGCCAGCAGCCCTCGGACAAGAAACACCATATATTTT
few,TRBJ2-2,NA,TRBV7-2,CASSSIGELFF,TGTGCCAGCAGCTCAATCGGGGAGCTGTTTTTT
NA,TRBJ1-1,NA,TRBV23-1,CASSQRLSQNTEAFF,TGCGCCAGCAGTCAAAGACTATCCCAGAACACTGAAGCTTTCTTT
NA,TRBJ1-2,NA,TRBV28,CASDGGNYGYTF,TGTGCCAGCGATGGGGGCAACTATGGCTACACCTTC
few,TRBJ1-2,TRBD1,TRBV7-2,CASSTQQGVGYTF,TGTGCCAGCAGCACTCAACAGGGGGTGGGCTACACCTTC
NA,TRBJ2-3,NA,TRBV13,CASSPDQGRTDTQYF,TGTGCCAGCAGCCCGGATCAGGGGCGCACAGATACGCAGTATTTT
few,TRBJ1-4,NA,TRBV6-5,CASRDSAREKLFF,TGTGCCAGCCGGGACTCCGCTCGGGAAAAACTGTTTTTT
NA,TRBJ2-7,NA,TRBV9,CASSVGAGPPYEQYF,TGTGCCAGCAGCGTAGGGGCAGGGCCCCCCTACGAGCAGTACTTC
NA,TRBJ1-4,TRBD1,TRBV30,CASQTGAGEKLFF,TGTGCCTCGCAAACAGGGGCTGGTGAAAAACTGTTTTTT
NA,TRBJ2-5,NA,TRBV6-5,CASSEALGVTQYF,TGTGCCAGCAGTGAAGCGCTTGGAGTGACCCAGTACTTC
NA,TRBJ2-2,TRBD2,TRBV5-6,CASSFGLAGITGELFF,TGTGCCAGCAGCTTCGGACTAGCGGGAATCACCGGGGAGCTGTTTTTT
NA,TRBJ2-5,TRBD2,TRBV28,CASSWTSGASQETQYF,TGTGCCAGCAGCTGGACTAGCGGGGCAAGCCAAGAGACCCAGTACTTC
NA,TRBJ2-5,TRBD2,TRBV4-1,CASSQGLADPYQETQYF,TGCGCCAGCAGCCAAGGACTAGCGGACCCTTACCAAGAGACCCAGTACTTC
few,TRBJ1-3,TRBD1,TRBV6-1,CASSARTGSGNTIYF,TGTGCCAGCAGTGCCCGGACAGGCTCTGGAAACACCATATATTTT
NA,TRBJ2-5,NA,TRBV7-2,CASSLFFRETQYF,TGTGCCAGCAGCTTATTCTTCCGAGAGACCCAGTACTTC
NA,TRBJ1-2,TRBD1,TRBV18,CASSTSTGSYTF,TGTGCCAGCTCGACCTCGACAGGGAGCTACACCTTC
NA,TRBJ2-3,TRBD2,TRBV7-8,CASSETSGVSGITDTQYF,TGTGCCAGCAGCGAAACTAGCGGGGTTTCCGGGATTACAGATACGCAGTATTTT
NA,TRBJ1-5,TRBD1,TRBV19,CASSVGTARRDQPQHF,TGTGCCAGTAGTGTAGGGACAGCCCGTCGCGATCAGCCCCAGCATTTT
few,TRBJ1-6,TRBD1,TRBV6-5,CASSRTGGNSPLHF,TGTGCCAGCAGTCGGACAGGGGGGAATTCACCCCTCCACTTT
medium-sized,TRBJ2-3,TRBD1,TRBV6-1,CASSPGQGTDTQYF,TGTGCCAGCAGCCCGGGACAGGGTACAGATACGCAGTATTTT
NA,TRBJ1-1,NA,TRBV5-1,CASSLQPVEDTEAFF,TGCGCCAGCAGCTTGCAACCGGTGGAGGACACTGAAGCTTTCTTT
once,TRBJ1-5,NA,TRBV28,CASSPPTGQPHQPQHF,TGTGCCAGCAGCCCGCCGACAGGACAACCCCATCAGCCCCAGCATTTT
NA,TRBJ2-1,NA,TRBV6-1,CASSSPTGLSNEQFF,TGTGCCAGCAGTTCCCCCACCGGACTAAGCAATGAGCAGTTCTTC
NA,TRBJ1-2,NA,TRBV6-5,CASSYRPGDYGYTF,TGTGCCAGCAGTTACCGTCCAGGGGACTATGGCTACACCTTC